This paragraph reports one TCR beta chain. Its target is unknown. The CDR3 runs to 12 residues. CDR1 and CDR2 from the germline V gene are LNHDA and SQIVND (reference sequence). The data belong to a study of cytomegalovirus exposure and HLA in healthy donors. Study-wide results and caveats: Serostatus for CMV was the only available immune exposure information. A link between a missense DCLRE1C variant and TCR beta V- and J-gene trimming emerged from a later analysis. Later analysis found that TCR beta chains associated with HLA were more clonally expanded than other, equally common chains.

With 60 Vbeta and 13 Jbeta primers, the PCR was carried out. Some clones are missing from TCRdb's copy, which holds only in-frame ones; the method was immunoSEQ multiplex PCR. The repertoire shows fewer than 200,000 clones; the top ten hold roughly 1.3%. Healthy bone marrow donors supplied every sample. V and J are TRBV19 and TRBJ2-5; 7 bases are a match to TRBD2. The DNA end lines up better with TRBJ2-7; the J call may be wrong. The sample consisted of PBMCs. This sequence originates from a woman between 55 and 75 years old in good health and CMV-seronegative. CDR3 coding DNA: TGTGCCACGGCTAGCGGATCAAGCGAGCAGTACTTC. This sequence encodes CATASGSSEQYF.